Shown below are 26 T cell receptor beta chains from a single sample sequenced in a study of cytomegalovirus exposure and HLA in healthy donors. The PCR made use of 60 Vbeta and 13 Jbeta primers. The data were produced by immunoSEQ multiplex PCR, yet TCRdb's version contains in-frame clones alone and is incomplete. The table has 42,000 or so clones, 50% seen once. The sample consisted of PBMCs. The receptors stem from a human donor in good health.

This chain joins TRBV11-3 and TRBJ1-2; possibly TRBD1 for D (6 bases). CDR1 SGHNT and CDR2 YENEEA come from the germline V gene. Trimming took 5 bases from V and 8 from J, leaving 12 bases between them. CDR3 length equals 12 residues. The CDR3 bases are TGTGCCAGCAGCGGAACAGGGCGAGGCTACACCTTC. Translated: CASSGTGRGYTF.

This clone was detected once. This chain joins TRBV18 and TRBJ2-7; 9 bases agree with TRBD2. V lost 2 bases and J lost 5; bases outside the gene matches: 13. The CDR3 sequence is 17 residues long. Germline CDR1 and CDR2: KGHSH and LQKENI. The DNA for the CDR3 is TGTGCCAGCTCACCAAAATATATAGCGGGAGAGAGGAACGAGCAGTACTTC. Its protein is CASSPKYIAGERNEQYF.

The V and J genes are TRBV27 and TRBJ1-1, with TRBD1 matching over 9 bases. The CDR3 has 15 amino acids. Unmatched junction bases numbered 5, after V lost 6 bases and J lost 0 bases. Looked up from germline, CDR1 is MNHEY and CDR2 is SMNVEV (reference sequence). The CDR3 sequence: CASSPQGAVNTEAFF. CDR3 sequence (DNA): TGTGCCAGCAGCCCACAGGGGGCGGTGAACACTGAAGCTTTCTTT.

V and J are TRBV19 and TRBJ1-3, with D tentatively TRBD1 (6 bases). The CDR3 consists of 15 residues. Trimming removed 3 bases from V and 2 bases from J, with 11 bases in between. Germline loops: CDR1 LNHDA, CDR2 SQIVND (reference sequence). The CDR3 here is CASSIRGAAGNTIYF. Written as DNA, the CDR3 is TGTGCCAGTAGTATTCGGGGGGCAGCTGGAAACACCATATATTTT.

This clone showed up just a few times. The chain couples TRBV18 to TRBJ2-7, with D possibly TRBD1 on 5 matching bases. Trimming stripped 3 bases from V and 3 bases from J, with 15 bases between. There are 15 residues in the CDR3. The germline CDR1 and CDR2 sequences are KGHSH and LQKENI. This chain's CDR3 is CASSPPGSVFYEQYF. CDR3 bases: TGTGCCAGCTCACCGCCAGGGTCGGTTTTCTACGAGCAGTACTTC.

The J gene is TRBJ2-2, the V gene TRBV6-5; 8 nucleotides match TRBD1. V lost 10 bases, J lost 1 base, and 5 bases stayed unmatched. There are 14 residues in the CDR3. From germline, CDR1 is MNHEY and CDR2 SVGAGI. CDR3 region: CATVTGENTGELFF. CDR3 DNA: TGTGCCACAGTGACAGGGGAGAACACCGGGGAGCTGTTTTTT.

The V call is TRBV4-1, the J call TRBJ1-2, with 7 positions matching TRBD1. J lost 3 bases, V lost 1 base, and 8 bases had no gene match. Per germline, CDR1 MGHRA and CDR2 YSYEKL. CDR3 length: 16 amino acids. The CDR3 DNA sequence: TGCGCCAGCAGCCAAGGGGCGAACAGGGGATACTATGGCTACACCTTC. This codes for CASSQGANRGYYGYTF.

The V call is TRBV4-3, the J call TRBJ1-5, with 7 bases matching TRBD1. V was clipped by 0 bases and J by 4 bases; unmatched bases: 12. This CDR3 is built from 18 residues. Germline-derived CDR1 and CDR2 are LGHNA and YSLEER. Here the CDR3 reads CASSQDLLGTAPNQPQHF. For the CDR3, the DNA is TGCGCCAGCAGCCAAGATCTCTTGGGGACAGCACCTAATCAGCCCCAGCATTTT.

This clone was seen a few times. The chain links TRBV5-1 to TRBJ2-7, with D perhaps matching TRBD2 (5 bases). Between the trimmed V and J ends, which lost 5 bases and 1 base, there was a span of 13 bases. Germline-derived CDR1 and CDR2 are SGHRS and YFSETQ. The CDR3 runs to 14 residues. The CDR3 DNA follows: TGCGCCAGCAGATACCGACCGGGATCCTACGAGCAGTACTTC. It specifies CASRYRPGSYEQYF. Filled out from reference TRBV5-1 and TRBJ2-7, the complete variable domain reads KAGVTQTPRYLIKTRGQQVTLSCSPISGHRSVSWYQQTPGQGLQFLFEYFSETQRNKGNFPGRFSGRQFSNSRSEMNVSTLELGDSALYLCASRYRPGSYEQYFGPGTRLTVT.

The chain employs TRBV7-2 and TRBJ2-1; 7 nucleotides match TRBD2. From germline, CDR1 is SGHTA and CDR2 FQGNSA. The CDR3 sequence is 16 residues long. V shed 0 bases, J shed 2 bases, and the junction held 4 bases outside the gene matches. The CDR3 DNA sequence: TGTGCCAGCAGCTTAGCGTTCAGCGGGGCCTACAATGAGCAGTTCTTC. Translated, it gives CASSLAFSGAYNEQFF.

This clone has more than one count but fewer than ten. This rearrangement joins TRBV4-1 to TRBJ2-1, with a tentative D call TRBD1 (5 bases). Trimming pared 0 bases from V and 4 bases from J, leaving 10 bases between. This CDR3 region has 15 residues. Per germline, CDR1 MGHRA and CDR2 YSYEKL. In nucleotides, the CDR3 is TGCGCCAGCAGCCAAGATCGTGACAGATACAATGAGCAGTTCTTC. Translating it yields CASSQDRDRYNEQFF.

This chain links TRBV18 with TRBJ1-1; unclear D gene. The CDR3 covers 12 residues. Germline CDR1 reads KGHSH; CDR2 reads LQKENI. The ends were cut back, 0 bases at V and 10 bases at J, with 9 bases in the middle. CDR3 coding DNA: TGTGCCAGCTCACCACCGGCAGGAGGAGCTTTCTTT. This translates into CASSPPAGGAFF.

CDR3 region: CASSLVAGVGNEQFF. In DNA form, the CDR3 reads TGTGCCAGCAGCCTCGTAGCGGGAGTGGGAAATGAGCAGTTCTTC. This chain uses TRBV7-9 with TRBJ2-1, with 9 bases matching TRBD2. This CDR3 region has 15 residues. In germline, CDR1 is SEHNR, CDR2 FQNEAQ (reference sequence). The trim removed 5 bases at V and 7 bases at J, leaving 9 bases unmatched.

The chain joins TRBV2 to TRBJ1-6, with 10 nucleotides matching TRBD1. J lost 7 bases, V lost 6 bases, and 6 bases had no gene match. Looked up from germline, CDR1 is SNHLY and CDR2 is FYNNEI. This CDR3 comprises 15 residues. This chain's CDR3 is CASRGRTGGNSPLHF. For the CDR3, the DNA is TGTGCCAGCAGGGGGAGGACAGGGGGGAATTCACCCCTCCACTTT.

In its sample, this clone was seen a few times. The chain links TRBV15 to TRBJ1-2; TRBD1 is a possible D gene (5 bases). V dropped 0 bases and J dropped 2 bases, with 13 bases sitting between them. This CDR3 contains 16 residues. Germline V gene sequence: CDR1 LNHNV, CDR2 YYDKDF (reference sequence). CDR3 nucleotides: TGTGCCACCAGCAGAGATCGGAGGGGTCTGAACTATGGCTACACCTTC. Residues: CATSRDRRGLNYGYTF.

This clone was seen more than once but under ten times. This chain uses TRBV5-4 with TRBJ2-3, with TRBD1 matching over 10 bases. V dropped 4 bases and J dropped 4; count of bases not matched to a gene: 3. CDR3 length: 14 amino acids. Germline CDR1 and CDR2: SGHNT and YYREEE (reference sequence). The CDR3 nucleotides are TGTGCCAGCAGCCAGGGACAGGGGTCAGATACGCAGTATTTT. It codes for CASSQGQGSDTQYF.

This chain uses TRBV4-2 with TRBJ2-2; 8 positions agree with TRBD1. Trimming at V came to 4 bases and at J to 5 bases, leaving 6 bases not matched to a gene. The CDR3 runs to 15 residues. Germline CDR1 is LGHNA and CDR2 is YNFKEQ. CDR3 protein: CASSRDRQGTGELFF. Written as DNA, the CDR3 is TGTGCCAGCAGCCGAGACCGACAGGGGACCGGGGAGCTGTTTTTT.

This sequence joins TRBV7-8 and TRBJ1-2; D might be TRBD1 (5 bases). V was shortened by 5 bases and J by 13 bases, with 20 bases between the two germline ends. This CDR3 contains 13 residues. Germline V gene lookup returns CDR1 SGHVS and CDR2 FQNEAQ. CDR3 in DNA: TGTGCCAGCAGCCCCTCAGGGAGGGGAGGTCTCACCTTC. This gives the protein CASSPSGRGGLTF.

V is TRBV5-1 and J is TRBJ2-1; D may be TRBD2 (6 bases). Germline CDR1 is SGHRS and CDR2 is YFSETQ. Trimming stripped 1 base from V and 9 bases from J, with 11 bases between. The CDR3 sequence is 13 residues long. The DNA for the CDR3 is TGCGCCAGCAGCTTGATGGCGGGAAGTGAGCAGTTCTTC. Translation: CASSLMAGSEQFF.

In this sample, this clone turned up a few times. The chain's CDR3 is CATSRDFSLTGQYF. CDR3 DNA sequence: TGTGCCACCAGCAGAGACTTCTCACTCACGGGTCAGTACTTC. The chain couples TRBV15 to TRBJ2-7; D unclear. Germline V gene lookup returns CDR1 LNHNV and CDR2 YYDKDF (reference sequence). Deletions cut 0 bases from V and 10 bases from J, with 16 bases between. The CDR3 is 14 residues long.

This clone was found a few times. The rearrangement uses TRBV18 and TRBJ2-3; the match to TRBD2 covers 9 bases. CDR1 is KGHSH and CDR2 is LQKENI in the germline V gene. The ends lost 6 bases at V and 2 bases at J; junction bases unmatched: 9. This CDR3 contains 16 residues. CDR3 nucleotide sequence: TGTGCCAGCTCTCGACCGGGACTAGCAAACACAGATACGCAGTATTTT. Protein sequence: CASSRPGLANTDTQYF.

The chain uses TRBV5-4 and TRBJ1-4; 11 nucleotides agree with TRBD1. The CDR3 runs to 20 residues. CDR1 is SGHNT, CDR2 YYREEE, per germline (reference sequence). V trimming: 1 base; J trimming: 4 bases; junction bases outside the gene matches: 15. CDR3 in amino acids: CASSLLPGQGAKSGNEKLFF. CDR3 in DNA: TGTGCCAGCAGCTTGCTTCCTGGACAGGGGGCGAAGTCCGGTAATGAAAAACTGTTTTTT.

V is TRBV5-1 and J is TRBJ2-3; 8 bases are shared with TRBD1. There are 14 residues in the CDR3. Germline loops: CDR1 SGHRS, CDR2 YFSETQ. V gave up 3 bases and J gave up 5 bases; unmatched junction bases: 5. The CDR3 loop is CASSSGQVIDTQYF. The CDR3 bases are TGCGCCAGCAGCTCGGGACAGGTGATAGATACGCAGTATTTT.

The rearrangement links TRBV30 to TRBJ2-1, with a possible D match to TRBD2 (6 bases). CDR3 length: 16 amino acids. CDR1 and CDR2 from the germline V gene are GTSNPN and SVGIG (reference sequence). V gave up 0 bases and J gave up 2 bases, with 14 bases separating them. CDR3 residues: CAWSVPSEYTYNEQFF. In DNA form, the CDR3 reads TGTGCCTGGAGTGTACCTAGCGAATACACCTACAATGAGCAGTTCTTC.

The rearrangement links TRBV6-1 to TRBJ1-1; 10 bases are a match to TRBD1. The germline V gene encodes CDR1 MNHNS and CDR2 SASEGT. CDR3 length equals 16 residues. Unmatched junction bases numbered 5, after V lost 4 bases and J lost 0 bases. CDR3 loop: CASSADRGWLNTEAFF. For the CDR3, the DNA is TGTGCCAGCAGTGCGGACAGGGGGTGGCTGAACACTGAAGCTTTCTTT.

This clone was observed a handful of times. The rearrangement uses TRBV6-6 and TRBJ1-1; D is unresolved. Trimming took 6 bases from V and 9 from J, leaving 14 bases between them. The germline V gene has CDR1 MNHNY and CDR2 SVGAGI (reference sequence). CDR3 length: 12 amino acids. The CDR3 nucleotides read TGTGCCAGCAGCTCTAGGGAGTCGAAAGCTTTCTTT. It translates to CASSSRESKAFF.